Presented here are 10 T cell receptor beta chains from one specimen sequenced in a study of molecular identifiers for immune sequencing clone quantification. TCRdb re-derived calls from the PCR reads in MiXCR, one entry per CDR3 protein. The profile shows roughly 10,000 distinct CDR3 sequences, around 15% of them singletons. Sequencing was performed on naive CD8+ T cells from blood, with Jurkat cell RNA spiked in. Noted subset: FACS-sorted CD8+CD4-CCR7+CD45RA+ naive T cells. The receptors come from a human donor in good health. Some libraries in this study had Jurkat cell RNA spiked in.

This clonotype is classed as medium-sized. The V call is TRBV4-3, the J call TRBJ2-5; unclear D gene. The V gene lost 0 bases and the J gene lost 5 bases, with 10 bases spanning the gap. The CDR3 covers 14 residues. CDR1 LGHNA and CDR2 YSLEER come from the germline V gene. The CDR3 region has the DNA TGCGCCAGCAGCCAAGATCCCGGGTTGGAGACCCAGTACTTC. Protein product: CASSQDPGLETQYF.

The sample holds many counts of this clonotype. The rearrangement joins TRBV9 to TRBJ2-1, with D hard to call. CDR1 is SGDLS, CDR2 YYNGEE, per germline. The CDR3 runs to 16 residues. V lost 4 bases and J 0 bases, leaving 14 bases between the germline ends. The CDR3 nucleotides read TGTGCCAGCAGCCCCAACGGTCAGAGCTCCTACAATGAGCAGTTCTTC. This gives the protein CASSPNGQSSYNEQFF.

Note on this clonotype: Compared with germline, one end of the junction differs, possibly owing to a read error. The J gene is TRBJ2-7, the V gene TRBV28; 10 nucleotides agree with TRBD1. The germline V gene encodes CDR1 MDHEN and CDR2 SYDVKM. The length of the CDR3 is 13 residues. CDR3 residues: CASVRQGAHEQHF. The CDR3, as DNA: TGTGCCAGCGTCCGACAGGGGGCCCACGAGCAGCACTTC.

This clonotype was recorded many times. The chain is built from TRBV6-5 and TRBJ2-3; D may be TRBD2 (6 bases). V gave up 5 bases and J gave up 0 bases, with 9 bases separating them. The CDR3 sequence is 14 residues long. CDR1 and CDR2 from the germline V gene are MNHEY and SVGAGI. DNA for the CDR3: TGTGCCAGCAGTGCGACTAGTAGCACAGATACGCAGTATTTT. Translating it yields CASSATSSTDTQYF.

The CDR3 protein is CATATMASRTDTQYF. Written as DNA, the CDR3 is TGTGCCACCGCCACGATGGCTAGCAGAACAGATACGCAGTATTTT. The chain recombines TRBV15 with TRBJ2-3; tentative D call: TRBD2 (5 bases). The CDR3 is made up of 15 amino acids. Trimming took 8 bases from V and 3 from J, leaving 18 bases between them. In germline, CDR1 is LNHNV, CDR2 YYDKDF (reference sequence). The full variable domain, with the rest looked up from reference TRBV15 and TRBJ2-3, is DAMVIQNPRYQVTQFGKPVTLSCSQTLNHNVMYWYQQKSSQAPKLLFHYYDKDFNNEADTPDNFQSRRPNTSFCFLDIRSPGLGDTAMYLCATATMASRTDTQYFGPGTRLTVL.

By share, this clonotype ranks as medium-sized. This rearrangement joins TRBV4-3 to TRBJ2-3; weak D call: TRBD2 (5 bases). The CDR3 extends over 16 amino acids. Germline-derived CDR1 and CDR2 are LGHNA and YSLEER. Trimming stripped 1 base from V and 9 bases from J, with 20 bases between. CDR3 loop: CASSQGVAGPPATQYF. The CDR3 nucleotides read TGCGCCAGCAGCCAAGGGGTCGCGGGTCCCCCGGCAACGCAGTATTTT.

Ten or more counts support this clonotype. The CDR3, as DNA: TGCAGCCCTGAGCGGTTAAATCAGCCCCAGCATTTT. Translated: CSPERLNQPQHF. V and J are TRBV29-1 and TRBJ1-5, with unresolved D. This CDR3 is built from 12 residues. V gave up 8 bases and J gave up 4 bases, with 12 bases separating them. Germline V CDR1 and CDR2: SQVTM, ANQGSEA.

At least ten counts were recorded for this clonotype. CDR3 sequence reads: CASSLSGLRYEQYF. CDR3 DNA sequence: TGTGCCAGCAGTTTGTCAGGGTTGCGCTACGAGCAGTACTTC. The gene calls are TRBV12-3 or TRBV12-4 and TRBJ2-7; D is possibly TRBD1 (5 bases). This CDR3 region has 14 residues. V lost 3 bases to trimming and J lost 3 bases, with 12 bases between them.

This clonotype was seen only a few times. The chain has TRBV2 and TRBJ2-1, with TRBD2 matching over 7 bases. Per germline, CDR1 SNHLY and CDR2 FYNNEI. This CDR3 is built from 16 residues. Trimming at V came to 2 bases and at J to 0 bases, leaving 4 bases not matched to a gene. The CDR3 spells CASSESSGRSYNEQFF. CDR3 in DNA: TGTGCCAGCAGTGAATCTAGCGGACGCTCCTACAATGAGCAGTTCTTC.

This clonotype has at least ten counts. This chain uses TRBV12-3 or TRBV12-4 with TRBJ2-4; 11 bases map to TRBD1. V lost 4 bases and J lost 9; bases outside the gene matches: 5. This CDR3 has 14 amino acids. CDR3 protein: CASSSPGQGGIQYF. The CDR3 DNA reads as TGTGCCAGCAGTTCACCGGGACAGGGGGGCATTCAGTACTTC.